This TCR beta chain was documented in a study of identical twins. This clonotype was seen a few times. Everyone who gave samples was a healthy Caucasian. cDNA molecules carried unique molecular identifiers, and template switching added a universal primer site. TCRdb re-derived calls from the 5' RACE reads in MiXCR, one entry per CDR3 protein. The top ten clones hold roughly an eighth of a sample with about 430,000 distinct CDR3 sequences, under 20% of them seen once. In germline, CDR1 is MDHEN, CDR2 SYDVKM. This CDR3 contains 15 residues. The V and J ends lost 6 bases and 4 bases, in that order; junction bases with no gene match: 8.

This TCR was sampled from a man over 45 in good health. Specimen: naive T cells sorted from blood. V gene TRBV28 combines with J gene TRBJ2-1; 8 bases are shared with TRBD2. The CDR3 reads CASSPDGGGYNEQFF. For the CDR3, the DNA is TGTGCCAGCAGCCCCGACGGGGGGGGGTACAATGAGCAGTTCTTC. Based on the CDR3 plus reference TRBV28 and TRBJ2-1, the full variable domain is DVKVTQSSRYLVKRTGEKVFLECVQDMDHENMFWYRQDPGLGLRLIYFSYDVKMKEKGDIPEGYSVSREKKERFSLILESASTNQTSMYLCASSPDGGGYNEQFFGPGTRLTVL.